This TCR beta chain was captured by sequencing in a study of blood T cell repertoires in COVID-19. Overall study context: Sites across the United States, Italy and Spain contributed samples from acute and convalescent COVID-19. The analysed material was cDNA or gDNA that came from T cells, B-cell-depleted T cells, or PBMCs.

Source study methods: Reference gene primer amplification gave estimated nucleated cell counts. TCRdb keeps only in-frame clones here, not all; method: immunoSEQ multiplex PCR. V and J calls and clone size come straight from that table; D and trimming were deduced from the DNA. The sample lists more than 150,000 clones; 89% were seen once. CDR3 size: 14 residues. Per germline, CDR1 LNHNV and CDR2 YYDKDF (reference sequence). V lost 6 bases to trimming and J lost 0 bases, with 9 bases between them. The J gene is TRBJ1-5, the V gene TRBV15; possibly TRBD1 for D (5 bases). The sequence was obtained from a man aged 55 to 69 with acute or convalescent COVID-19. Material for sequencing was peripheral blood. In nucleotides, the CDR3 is TGTGCCACCAGAAGACAGAATAGCAATCAGCCCCAGCATTTT. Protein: CATRRQNSNQPQHF.